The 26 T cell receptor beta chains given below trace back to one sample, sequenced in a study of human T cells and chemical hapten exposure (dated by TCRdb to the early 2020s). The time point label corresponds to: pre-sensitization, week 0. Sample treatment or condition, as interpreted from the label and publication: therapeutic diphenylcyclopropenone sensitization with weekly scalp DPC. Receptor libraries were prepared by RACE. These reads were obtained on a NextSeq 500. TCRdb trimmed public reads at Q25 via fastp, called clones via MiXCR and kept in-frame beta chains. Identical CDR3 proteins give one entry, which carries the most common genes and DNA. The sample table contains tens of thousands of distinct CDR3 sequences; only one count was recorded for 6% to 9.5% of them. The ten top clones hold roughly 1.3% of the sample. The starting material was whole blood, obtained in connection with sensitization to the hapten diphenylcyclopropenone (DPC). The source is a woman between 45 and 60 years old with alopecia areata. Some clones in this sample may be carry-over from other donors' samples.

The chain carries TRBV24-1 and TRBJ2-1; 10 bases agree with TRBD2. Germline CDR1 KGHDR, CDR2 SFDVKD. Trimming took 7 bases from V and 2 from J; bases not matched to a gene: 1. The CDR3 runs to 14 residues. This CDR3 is CATSTSGAYNEQFF. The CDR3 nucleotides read TGTGCCACCAGCACTAGCGGGGCCTACAATGAGCAGTTCTTC.

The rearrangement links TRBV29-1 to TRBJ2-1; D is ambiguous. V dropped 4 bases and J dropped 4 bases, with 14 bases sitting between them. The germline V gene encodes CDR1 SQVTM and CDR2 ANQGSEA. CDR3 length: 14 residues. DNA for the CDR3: TGCAGCGTTGGATCGGTAGGATTTTACAATGAGCAGTTCTTC. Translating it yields CSVGSVGFYNEQFF.

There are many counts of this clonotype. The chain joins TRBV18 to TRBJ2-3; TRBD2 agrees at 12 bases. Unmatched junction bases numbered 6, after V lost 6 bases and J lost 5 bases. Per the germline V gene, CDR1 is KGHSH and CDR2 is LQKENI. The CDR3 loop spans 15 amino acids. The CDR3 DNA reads TGTGCCAGCTCGACTAGCGGGGGTCCACAAGATACGCAGTATTTT. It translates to CASSTSGGPQDTQYF.

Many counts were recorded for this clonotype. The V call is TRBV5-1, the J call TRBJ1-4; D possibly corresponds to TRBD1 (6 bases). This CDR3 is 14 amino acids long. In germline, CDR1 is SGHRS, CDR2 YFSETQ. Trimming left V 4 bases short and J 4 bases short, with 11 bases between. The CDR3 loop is CASSVGAVNEKLFF. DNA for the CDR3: TGCGCCAGCAGCGTGGGGGCAGTTAATGAAAAACTGTTTTTT.

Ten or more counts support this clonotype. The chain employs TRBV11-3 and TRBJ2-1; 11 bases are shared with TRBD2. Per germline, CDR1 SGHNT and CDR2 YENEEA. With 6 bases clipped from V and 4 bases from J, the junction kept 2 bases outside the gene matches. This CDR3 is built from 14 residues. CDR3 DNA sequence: TGTGCCAGCAGTTGGACTAGCGGGTACAATGAGCAGTTCTTC. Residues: CASSWTSGYNEQFF.

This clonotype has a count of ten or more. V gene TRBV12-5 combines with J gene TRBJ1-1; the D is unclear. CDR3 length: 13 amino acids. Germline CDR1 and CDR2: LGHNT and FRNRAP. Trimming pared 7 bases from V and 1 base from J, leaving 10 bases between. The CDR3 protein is CASAVVPNTEAFF. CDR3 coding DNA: TGTGCTAGTGCTGTAGTCCCGAACACTGAAGCTTTCTTT.

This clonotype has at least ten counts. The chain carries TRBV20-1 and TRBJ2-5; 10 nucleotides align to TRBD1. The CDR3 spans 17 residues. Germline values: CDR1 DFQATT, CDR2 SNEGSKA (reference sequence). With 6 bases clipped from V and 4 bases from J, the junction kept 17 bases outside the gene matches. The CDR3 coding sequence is TGCAGTGCACGGACAGGGGGTACTACTAGCGTTGGAGAGACCCAGTACTTC. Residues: CSARTGGTTSVGETQYF.

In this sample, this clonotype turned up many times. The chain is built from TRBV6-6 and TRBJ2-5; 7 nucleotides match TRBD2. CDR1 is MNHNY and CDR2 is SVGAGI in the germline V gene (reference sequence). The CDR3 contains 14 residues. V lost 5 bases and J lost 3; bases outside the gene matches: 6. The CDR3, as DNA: TGTGCCAGCAGTCCCACTAGCGCGGAAGAGACCCAGTACTTC. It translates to CASSPTSAEETQYF.

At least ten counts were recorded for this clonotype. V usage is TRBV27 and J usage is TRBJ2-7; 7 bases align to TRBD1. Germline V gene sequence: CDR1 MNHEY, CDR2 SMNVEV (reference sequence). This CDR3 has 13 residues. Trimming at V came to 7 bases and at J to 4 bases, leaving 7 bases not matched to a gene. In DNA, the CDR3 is TGTGCCAGCACAAGGCAGGGGGAATACGAGCAGTACTTC. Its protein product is CASTRQGEYEQYF.

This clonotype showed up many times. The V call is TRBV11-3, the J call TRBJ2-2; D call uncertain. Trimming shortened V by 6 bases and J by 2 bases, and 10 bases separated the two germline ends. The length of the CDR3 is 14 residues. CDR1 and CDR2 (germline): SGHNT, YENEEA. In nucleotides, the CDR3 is TGTGCCAGCAGTCAGTGGCACAACACCGGGGAGCTGTTTTTT. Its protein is CASSQWHNTGELFF.

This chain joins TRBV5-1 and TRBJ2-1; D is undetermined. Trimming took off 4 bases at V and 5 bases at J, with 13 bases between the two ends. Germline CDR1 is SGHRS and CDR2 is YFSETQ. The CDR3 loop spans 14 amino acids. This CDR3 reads CASSPMVADNEQFF. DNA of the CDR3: TGCGCCAGCAGCCCCATGGTCGCCGACAATGAGCAGTTCTTC.

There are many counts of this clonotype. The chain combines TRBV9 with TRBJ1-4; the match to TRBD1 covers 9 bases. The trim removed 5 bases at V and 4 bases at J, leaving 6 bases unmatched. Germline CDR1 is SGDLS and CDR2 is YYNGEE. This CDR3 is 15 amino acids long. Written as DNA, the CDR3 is TGTGCCAGCAGTAAACAGGGGGCCGGTAATGAAAAACTGTTTTTT. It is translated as CASSKQGAGNEKLFF.

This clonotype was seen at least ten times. In DNA form, the CDR3 reads TGTGCCAGCAGCGCCGGGACAGACTACAATGAGCAGTTCTTC. Its translation is CASSAGTDYNEQFF. V is TRBV9 and J is TRBJ2-1; TRBD1 aligns across 7 bases. Unmatched junction bases numbered 3, after V lost 3 bases and J lost 3 bases. The CDR3 is made up of 14 amino acids. From germline, CDR1 is SGDLS and CDR2 YYNGEE.

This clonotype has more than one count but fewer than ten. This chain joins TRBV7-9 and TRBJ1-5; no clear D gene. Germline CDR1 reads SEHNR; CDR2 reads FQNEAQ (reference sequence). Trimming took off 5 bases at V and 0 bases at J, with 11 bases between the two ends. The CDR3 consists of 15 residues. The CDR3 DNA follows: TGTGCCAGCAGCCCGGACGGTTATAGCAATCAGCCCCAGCATTTT. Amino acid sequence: CASSPDGYSNQPQHF.

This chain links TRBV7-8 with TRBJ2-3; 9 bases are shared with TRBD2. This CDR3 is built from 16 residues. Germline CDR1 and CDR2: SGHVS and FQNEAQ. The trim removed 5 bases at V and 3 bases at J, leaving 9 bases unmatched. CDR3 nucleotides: TGTGCCAGCAGCCACCAGCGGGAGGAGGGGACAGATACGCAGTATTTT. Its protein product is CASSHQREEGTDTQYF.

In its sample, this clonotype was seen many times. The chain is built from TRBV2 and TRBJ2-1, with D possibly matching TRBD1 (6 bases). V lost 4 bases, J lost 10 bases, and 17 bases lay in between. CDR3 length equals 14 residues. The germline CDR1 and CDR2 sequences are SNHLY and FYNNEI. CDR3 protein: CASSALLPGAEQFF. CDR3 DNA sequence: TGTGCCAGCAGTGCCCTCCTTCCAGGGGCCGAGCAGTTCTTC.

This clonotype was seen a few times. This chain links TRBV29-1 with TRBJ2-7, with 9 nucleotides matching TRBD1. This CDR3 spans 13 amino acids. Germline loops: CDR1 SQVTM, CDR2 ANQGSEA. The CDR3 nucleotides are TGCAGGGCCCGCCGGGACAGGGACGGCGAGCAGTACTTC. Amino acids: CRARRDRDGEQYF.

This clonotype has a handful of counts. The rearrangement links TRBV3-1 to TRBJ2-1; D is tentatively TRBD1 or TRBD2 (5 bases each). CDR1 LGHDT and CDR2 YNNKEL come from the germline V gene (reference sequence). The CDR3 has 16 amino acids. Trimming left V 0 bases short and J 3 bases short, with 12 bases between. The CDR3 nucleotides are TGTGCCAGCAGCCAAGATGGGGCTAGCTTCTACAATGAGCAGTTCTTC. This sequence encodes CASSQDGASFYNEQFF.

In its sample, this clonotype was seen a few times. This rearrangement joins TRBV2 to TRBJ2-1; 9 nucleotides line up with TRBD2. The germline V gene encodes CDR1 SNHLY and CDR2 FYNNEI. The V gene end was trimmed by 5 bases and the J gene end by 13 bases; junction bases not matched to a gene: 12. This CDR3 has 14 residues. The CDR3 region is CASSFLTSGDPQFF. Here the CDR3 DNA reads TGTGCCAGCAGTTTTTTGACTAGCGGAGATCCCCAGTTCTTC.

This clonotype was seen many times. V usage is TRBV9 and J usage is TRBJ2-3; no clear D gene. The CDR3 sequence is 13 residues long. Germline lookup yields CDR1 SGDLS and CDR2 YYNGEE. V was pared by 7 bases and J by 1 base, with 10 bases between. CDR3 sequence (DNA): TGTGCCAGCTCAGTAAGCGGCACAGATACGCAGTATTTT. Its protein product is CASSVSGTDTQYF.

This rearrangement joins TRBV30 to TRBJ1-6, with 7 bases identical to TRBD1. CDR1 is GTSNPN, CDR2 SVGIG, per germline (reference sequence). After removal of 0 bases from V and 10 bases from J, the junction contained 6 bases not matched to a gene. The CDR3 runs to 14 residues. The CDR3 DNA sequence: TGTGCCTGGAGTGTAAGAGGGGGCGAATCACCCCTCCACTTT. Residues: CAWSVRGGESPLHF. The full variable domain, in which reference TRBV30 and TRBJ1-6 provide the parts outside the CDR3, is SQTIHQWPATLVQPVGSPLSLECTVEGTSNPNLYWYRQAAGRGLQLLFYSVGIGQISSEVPQNLSASRPQDRQFILSSKKLLLSDSGFYLCAWSVRGGESPLHFGNGTRLTVT.

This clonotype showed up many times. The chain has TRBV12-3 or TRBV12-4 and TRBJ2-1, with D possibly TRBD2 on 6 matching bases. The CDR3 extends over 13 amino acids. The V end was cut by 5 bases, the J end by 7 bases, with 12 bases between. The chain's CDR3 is CASSPLGGNEQFF. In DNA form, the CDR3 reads TGTGCCAGCAGTCCCCTCGGAGGGAATGAGCAGTTCTTC.

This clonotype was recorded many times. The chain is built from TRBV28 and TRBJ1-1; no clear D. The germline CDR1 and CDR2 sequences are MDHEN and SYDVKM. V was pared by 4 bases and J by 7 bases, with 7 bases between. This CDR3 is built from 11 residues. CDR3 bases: TGTGCCAGCAGTTCCCCCCTTGAAGCTTTCTTT. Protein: CASSSPLEAFF.

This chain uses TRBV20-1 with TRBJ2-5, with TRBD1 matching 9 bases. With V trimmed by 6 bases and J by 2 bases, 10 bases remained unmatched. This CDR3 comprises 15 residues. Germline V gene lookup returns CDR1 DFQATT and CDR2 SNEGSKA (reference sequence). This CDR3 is CSAGRGQGGQETQYF. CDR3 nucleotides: TGCAGTGCAGGAAGGGGACAGGGTGGTCAAGAGACCCAGTACTTC.

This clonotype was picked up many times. CDR3 bases: TGTGCCAGCAGCTTAAGCGGAGGAACTGGGGCCAACGTCCTGACTTTC. This encodes CASSLSGGTGANVLTF. The chain employs TRBV7-3 and TRBJ2-6; perhaps TRBD2 as D (5 bases). V lost 1 base and J 2 bases, leaving 9 bases between the germline ends. Germline CDR1 is SGHTA and CDR2 is FQGTGA. The CDR3 totals 16 residues.

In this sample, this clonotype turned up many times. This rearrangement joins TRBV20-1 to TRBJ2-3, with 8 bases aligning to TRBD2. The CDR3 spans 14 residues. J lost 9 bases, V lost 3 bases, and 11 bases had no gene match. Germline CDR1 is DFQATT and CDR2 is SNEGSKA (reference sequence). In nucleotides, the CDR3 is TGCAGTGCTAGCAAACTAGCGGAATTTTCAACGCAGTATTTT. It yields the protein CSASKLAEFSTQYF.